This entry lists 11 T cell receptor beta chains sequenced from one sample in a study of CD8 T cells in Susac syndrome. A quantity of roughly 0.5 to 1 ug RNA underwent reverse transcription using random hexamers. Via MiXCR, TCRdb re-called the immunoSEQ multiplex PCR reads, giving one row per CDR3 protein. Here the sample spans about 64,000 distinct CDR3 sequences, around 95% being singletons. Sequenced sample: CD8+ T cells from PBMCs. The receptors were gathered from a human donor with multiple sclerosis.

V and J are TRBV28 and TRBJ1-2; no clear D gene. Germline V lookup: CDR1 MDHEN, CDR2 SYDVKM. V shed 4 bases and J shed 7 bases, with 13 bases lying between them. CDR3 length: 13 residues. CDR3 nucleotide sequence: TGTGCCAGCAGTTCGCCTCAGACGGCTGGCTACACCTTC. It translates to CASSSPQTAGYTF.

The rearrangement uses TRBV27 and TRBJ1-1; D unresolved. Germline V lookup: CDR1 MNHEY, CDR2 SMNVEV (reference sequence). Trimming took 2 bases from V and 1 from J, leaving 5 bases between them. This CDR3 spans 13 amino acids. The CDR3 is CASSLARNTEAFF. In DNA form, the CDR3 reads TGTGCCAGCAGTTTAGCTAGGAACACTGAAGCTTTCTTT.

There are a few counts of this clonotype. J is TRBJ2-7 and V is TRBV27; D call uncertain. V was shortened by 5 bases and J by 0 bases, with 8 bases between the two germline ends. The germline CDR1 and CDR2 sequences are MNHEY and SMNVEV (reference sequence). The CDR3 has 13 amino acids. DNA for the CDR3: TGTGCCAGCAGTGAGACGGACTCCTACGAGCAGTACTTC. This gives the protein CASSETDSYEQYF.

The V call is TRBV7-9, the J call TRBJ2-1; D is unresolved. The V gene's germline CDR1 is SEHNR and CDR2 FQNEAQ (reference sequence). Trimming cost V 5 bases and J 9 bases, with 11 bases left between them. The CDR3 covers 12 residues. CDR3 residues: CASSDLLIEQFF. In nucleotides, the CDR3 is TGTGCCAGCAGCGACCTTCTAATTGAGCAGTTCTTC.

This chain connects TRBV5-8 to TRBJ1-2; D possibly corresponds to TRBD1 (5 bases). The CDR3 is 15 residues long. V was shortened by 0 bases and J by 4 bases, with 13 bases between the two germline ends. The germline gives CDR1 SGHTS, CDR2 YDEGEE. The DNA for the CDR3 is TGTGCCAGCAGCTTGGGTTACAGGCCGCCCTATGGCTACACCTTC. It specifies CASSLGYRPPYGYTF.

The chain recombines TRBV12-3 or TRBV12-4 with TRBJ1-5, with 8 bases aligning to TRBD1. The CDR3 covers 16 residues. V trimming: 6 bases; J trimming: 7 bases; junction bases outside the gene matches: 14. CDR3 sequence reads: CASRSGQGIIGQPQHF. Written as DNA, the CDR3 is TGTGCCAGCAGGTCAGGACAGGGTATAATCGGGCAGCCCCAGCATTTT.

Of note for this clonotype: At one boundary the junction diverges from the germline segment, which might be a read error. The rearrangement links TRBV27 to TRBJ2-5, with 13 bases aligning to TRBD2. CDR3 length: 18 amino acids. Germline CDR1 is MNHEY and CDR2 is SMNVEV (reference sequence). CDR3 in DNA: TGTGCCAGCAGGTTGGGGACTAGCGGGACGCCCGAGGCCGAGACCCAGTATTTC. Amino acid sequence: CASRLGTSGTPEAETQYF.

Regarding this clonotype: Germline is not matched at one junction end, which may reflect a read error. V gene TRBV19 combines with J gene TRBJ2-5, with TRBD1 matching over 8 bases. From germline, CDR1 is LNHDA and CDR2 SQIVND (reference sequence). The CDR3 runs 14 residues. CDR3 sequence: CASSIAGGVETQYF. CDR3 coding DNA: TGTGCCAGTAGCATAGCAGGGGGCGTCGAGACCCAGTACTTC.

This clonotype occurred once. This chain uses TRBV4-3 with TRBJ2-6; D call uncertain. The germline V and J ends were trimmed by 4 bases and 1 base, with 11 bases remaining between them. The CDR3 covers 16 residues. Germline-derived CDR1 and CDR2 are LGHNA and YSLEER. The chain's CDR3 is CASSPTDGSGANVLTF. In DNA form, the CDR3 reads TGCGCCAGCAGCCCCACAGACGGGTCTGGGGCCAACGTCCTGACTTTC.

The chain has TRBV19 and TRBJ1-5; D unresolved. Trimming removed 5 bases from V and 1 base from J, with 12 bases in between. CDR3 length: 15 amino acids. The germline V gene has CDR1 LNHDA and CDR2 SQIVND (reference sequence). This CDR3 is CASSPSRDSNQPQHF. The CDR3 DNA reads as TGTGCCAGTAGTCCCTCTAGAGACAGCAATCAGCCCCAGCATTTT.

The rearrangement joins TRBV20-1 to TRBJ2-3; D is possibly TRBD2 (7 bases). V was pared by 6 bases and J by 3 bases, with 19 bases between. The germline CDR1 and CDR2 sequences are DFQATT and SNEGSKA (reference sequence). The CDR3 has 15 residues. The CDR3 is CSADESGGATDTQYF. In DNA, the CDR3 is TGCAGTGCAGATGAATCGGGGGGCGCAACAGATACGCAGTATTTT.